These 25 T cell receptor beta chains came from one sample sequenced in a study of T cell repertoires in cytomegalovirus infection. Antigens for these TCRs are unknown. Via MiXCR, TCRdb re-called the reads, giving one row per CDR3 protein. The sample has a few hundred thousand distinct CDR3 sequences, 20% to 25% seen once. Sample: cultured PBMCs, taken from culture after CMV antigen stimulation. Every receptor here comes from a human donor in good health (CMV status not recorded). Some clones in this sample may be carry-over from other donors' samples.

This clonotype was counted between two and nine times. This sequence joins TRBV6-2 or TRBV6-3 and TRBJ1-5, with D possibly being TRBD1 (5 bases). The CDR3 contains 15 residues. From germline, CDR1 is MNHEY and CDR2 SVGEGT. The ends were cut back, 1 base at V and 5 bases at J, with 12 bases in the middle. Here the CDR3 DNA reads TGTGCCAGCAGTTACTTCCAGGGACCGGATCAGCCCCAGCATTTT. Translating gives CASSYFQGPDQPQHF.

The CDR3 region has the DNA TGTGCCAGCAGCTTCCAGGAGGATAGTAATTCACCCCTCCACTTT. Translation gives CASSFQEDSNSPLHF. The chain recombines TRBV7-9 with TRBJ1-6, with D hard to call. Germline V gives CDR1 SEHNR, CDR2 FQNEAQ (reference sequence). V was clipped by 3 bases and J by 6 bases, with 12 bases between them. This CDR3 comprises 15 residues.

This clonotype was seen at least ten times. The rearrangement uses TRBV11-1 and TRBJ2-3; a possible D gene is TRBD1 (6 bases). V was clipped by 3 bases and J by 1 base, with 8 bases between them. CDR1 is SGHAT, CDR2 FQDESV, per germline (reference sequence). The CDR3 runs 14 residues. This chain's CDR3 is CASSLRQGTDTQYF. The CDR3 bases are TGTGCCAGCAGCTTGCGACAGGGCACAGATACGCAGTATTTT.

This chain links TRBV6-1 with TRBJ2-7; TRBD2 matches 13 bases. With 7 bases clipped from V and 5 bases from J, the junction kept 8 bases outside the gene matches. Germline V gene data show CDR1 as MNHNS and CDR2 as SASEGT. The CDR3 sequence is 15 residues long. The CDR3 sequence is CASMKGTSGTNEQYV. For the CDR3, the DNA is TGTGCCAGCATGAAAGGGACTAGCGGGACCAACGAGCAGTACGTC.

This clonotype was observed a handful of times. The chain links TRBV4-1 to TRBJ2-5; possibly TRBD2 for D (5 bases). The CDR3 runs to 14 residues. The ends were cut back, 4 bases at V and 5 bases at J, with 14 bases in the middle. CDR1 and CDR2 (germline): MGHRA, YSYEKL. The CDR3 sequence: CASSRQEVEETQYF. DNA for the CDR3: TGCGCCAGCAGCCGTCAGGAGGTTGAGGAGACCCAGTACTTC.

This clonotype has a handful of counts. This chain links TRBV7-2 with TRBJ1-2; TRBD1 aligns across 10 bases. Germline CDR1 and CDR2: SGHTA and FQGNSA. V lost 5 bases, J lost 7 bases, and 4 bases stayed unmatched. The CDR3 runs 13 residues. In DNA form, the CDR3 reads TGTGCCAGCAGCCCGGGACAGGGGTTTGGCTACACCTTC. This translates into CASSPGQGFGYTF.

This clonotype was seen at least ten times. The chain joins TRBV7-2 to TRBJ1-5; 12 nucleotides match TRBD1. V shed 4 bases, J shed 4 bases, and the junction held 5 bases outside the gene matches. Germline lookup yields CDR1 SGHTA and CDR2 FQGNSA. The CDR3 totals 16 residues. The DNA of the CDR3 is TGTGCCAGCAGCTCGGGACAGGGGGCACGAAATCAGCCCCAGCATTTT. Residues: CASSSGQGARNQPQHF.

Written as DNA, the CDR3 is TGCAGTGCTCCCACCGGGCTAGCGGGAGGGCCAGTTAATGAGCAGTTCTTC. Translated: CSAPTGLAGGPVNEQFF. The chain joins TRBV20-1 to TRBJ2-1, with 12 bases aligning to TRBD2. Trimming removed 5 bases from V and 7 bases from J; junction bases left unmatched: 15. The CDR3 length is 17 residues. CDR1 is DFQATT and CDR2 is SNEGSKA in the germline V gene (reference sequence).

The CDR3 DNA is TGTGCCAGCAGTTACTCGGCGACAGGGGCATCCTACGAGCAGTACGTC. It codes for CASSYSATGASYEQYV. This sequence joins TRBV6-5 and TRBJ2-7; 8 bases match TRBD1. Germline trimming cut 0 bases from V and 1 base from J; bases unmatched to any gene: 5. The CDR3 contains 16 residues. The germline V gene has CDR1 MNHEY and CDR2 SVGAGI.

The chain joins TRBV29-1 to TRBJ1-1; D call uncertain. V lost 3 bases, J lost 0 bases, and 14 bases lay in between. The CDR3 is 15 residues long. Germline V gives CDR1 SQVTM, CDR2 ANQGSEA. CDR3 DNA: TGCAGCGTTGACAAAAACCACCGGTTGAACACTGAAGCTTTCTTT. Translated, it gives CSVDKNHRLNTEAFF. The variable domain in full, with the rest retrieved from reference TRBV29-1 and TRBJ1-1, is SAVISQKPSRDICQRGTSLTIQCQVDSQVTMMFWYRQQPGQSLTLIATANQGSEATYESGFVIDKFPISRPNLTFSTLTVSNMSPEDSSIYLCSVDKNHRLNTEAFFGQGTRLTVV.

This clonotype was detected only a few times. J is TRBJ1-5 and V is TRBV30; no reliable D call. The length of the CDR3 is 12 residues. V lost 2 bases and J 3 bases, leaving 5 bases between the germline ends. CDR1 is GTSNPN and CDR2 is SVGIG in the germline V gene (reference sequence). The CDR3 DNA reads TGTGCCTGGAGTCCTAACAATCAGCCCCAGCATTTT. This encodes CAWSPNNQPQHF.

This clonotype has ten or more counts. V gene TRBV6-2 or TRBV6-3 combines with J gene TRBJ2-1; 10 bases line up with TRBD1. The CDR3 is 15 residues long. Trimming cost V 1 base and J 10 bases; bases outside gene matches: 7. Germline values: CDR1 MNHEY, CDR2 SVGEGT. CDR3 sequence (DNA): TGTGCCAGCAGTTACTTGGGACAGGGGTCGATGGAGCAGTTCTTC. Translated, it gives CASSYLGQGSMEQFF.

V is TRBV20-1 and J is TRBJ1-4, with D possibly matching TRBD1 (5 bases). Trimming stripped 3 bases from V and 8 bases from J, with 16 bases between. Germline CDR1 is DFQATT and CDR2 is SNEGSKA (reference sequence). This CDR3 contains 14 residues. The CDR3 DNA is TGCAGTGCTAGTCGTCCCCAGGGTGGGGAAAAACTGTTTTTT. It is translated as CSASRPQGGEKLFF.

The sample holds a few counts of this clonotype. This chain connects TRBV28 to TRBJ2-5; no clear D. CDR3 length equals 13 residues. The ends were cut back, 2 bases at V and 2 bases at J, with 6 bases in the middle. Germline values: CDR1 MDHEN, CDR2 SYDVKM. CDR3 nucleotide sequence: TGTGCCAGCAGTTTAGAACAGCAAGAGACCCAGTACTTC. Translating gives CASSLEQQETQYF. The whole variable domain, filled in from reference TRBV28 and TRBJ2-5, reads DVKVTQSSRYLVKRTGEKVFLECVQDMDHENMFWYRQDPGLGLRLIYFSYDVKMKEKGDIPEGYSVSREKKERFSLILESASTNQTSMYLCASSLEQQETQYFGPGTRLLVL.

This chain joins TRBV14 and TRBJ2-1; TRBD2 agrees at 7 bases. The CDR3 spans 16 residues. CDR1 SGHDN and CDR2 FVKESK come from the germline V gene. Trimming took 0 bases from V and 4 from J; bases not matched to a gene: 6. The CDR3 here is CASSQEALATYNEQFF. DNA for the CDR3: TGTGCCAGCAGCCAAGAGGCACTAGCGACATACAATGAGCAGTTCTTC.

V and J are TRBV27 and TRBJ2-5, with TRBD1 identical over 9 bases. The CDR3 is 14 residues long. With 6 bases clipped from V and 5 bases from J, the junction kept 7 bases outside the gene matches. Germline values: CDR1 MNHEY, CDR2 SMNVEV (reference sequence). CDR3 nucleotide sequence: TGTGCCAGCAGGAGCTTGGACAGGGGCGAGACCCAGTACTTC. Its translation is CASRSLDRGETQYF.

The chain carries TRBV4-3 and TRBJ2-5; no clear D gene. Per germline, CDR1 LGHNA and CDR2 YSLEER. V was pared by 1 base and J by 0 bases, with 9 bases between. This CDR3 is built from 15 residues. CDR3 sequence: CASSQGLHNQETQYF. The CDR3 DNA reads TGCGCCAGCAGCCAAGGCTTACACAACCAAGAGACCCAGTACTTC.

Only a few counts were recorded for this clonotype. The rearrangement joins TRBV4-3 to TRBJ2-3; 8 nucleotides line up with TRBD2. The ends lost 0 bases at V and 9 bases at J; junction bases unmatched: 8. The CDR3 extends over 15 amino acids. CDR1 and CDR2 (germline): LGHNA, YSLEER. The CDR3 region has the DNA TGCGCCAGCAGCCAAGATGGGGGACTAGATAGGACGCAGTATTTT. Protein: CASSQDGGLDRTQYF.

The chain couples TRBV27 to TRBJ1-1; TRBD1 might be the D (5 bases). Trimming cost V 2 bases and J 5 bases, with 21 bases left between them. Per the germline V gene, CDR1 is MNHEY and CDR2 is SMNVEV (reference sequence). This CDR3 is 17 amino acids long. Written as DNA, the CDR3 is TGTGCCAGCAGTTTAGAACTTTCTCCGGGGCCGAGGACTGAAGCTTTCTTT. It encodes CASSLELSPGPRTEAFF.

This clonotype has more than one count but fewer than ten. The chain uses TRBV4-1 and TRBJ2-1; the match to TRBD1 covers 8 bases. The CDR3 loop spans 15 amino acids. V shed 0 bases and J 4 bases; nucleotides not matched to a gene: 2. CDR1 and CDR2 from the germline V gene are MGHRA and YSYEKL. In nucleotides, the CDR3 is TGCGCCAGCAGCCAAGAAGGGACAGGATACAATGAGCAGTTCTTC. Amino acids: CASSQEGTGYNEQFF.

This clonotype appeared many times. The genes are TRBV7-9 and TRBJ2-3; D is ambiguous. This CDR3 region has 15 residues. Trimming removed 4 bases from V and 0 bases from J, with 11 bases in between. Germline V gene sequence: CDR1 SEHNR, CDR2 FQNEAQ (reference sequence). This chain's CDR3 is CASSSARPSTDTQYF. The CDR3 DNA reads TGTGCCAGCAGCTCCGCCAGGCCTAGCACAGATACGCAGTATTTT.

This clonotype was counted only a few times. This chain links TRBV6-6 with TRBJ2-7; 7 bases match TRBD1. The J segment lost 2 bases and the V segment lost 5 bases, leaving 9 bases of the junction unmatched. CDR3 length equals 15 residues. Germline V gene data show CDR1 as MNHNY and CDR2 as SVGAGI (reference sequence). CDR3 residues: CASSGETGRPYEQYF. CDR3 in DNA: TGTGCCAGCAGTGGGGAGACAGGGCGGCCCTACGAGCAGTACTTC.

This clonotype was seen only a few times. The V call is TRBV16, the J call TRBJ1-5; D gene unclear. The CDR3 is 14 amino acids. V was cut by 1 base and J by 7 bases, with 11 bases left in between. CDR1 is KGHSY and CDR2 is FQNENV in the germline V gene. The CDR3 DNA reads as TGTGCCAGCAGCCAATTTTCCCAGGACCAGCCCCAGCATTTT. As protein: CASSQFSQDQPQHF.

V is TRBV30 and J is TRBJ2-1; D is perhaps TRBD2 (5 bases). CDR3 size: 15 residues. Germline V gene lookup returns CDR1 GTSNPN and CDR2 SVGIG (reference sequence). Between the trimmed V and J ends, which lost 5 bases and 1 base, there was a span of 15 bases. CDR3: CAWGLSRRSYNEQFF. CDR3 bases: TGTGCCTGGGGTCTCTCCAGGAGGTCCTACAATGAGCAGTTCTTC.

The chain carries TRBV11-1 and TRBJ2-5; D is uncertain. The germline V and J ends were trimmed by 1 base and 1 base, with 22 bases remaining between them. Germline CDR1 SGHAT, CDR2 FQDESV (reference sequence). The CDR3 runs 19 residues. As DNA, the CDR3 is TGTGCCAGCAGCTTAGGCAACGTGAATGGCCGCCGGTTCCAAGAGACCCAGTACTTC. This translates into CASSLGNVNGRRFQETQYF.